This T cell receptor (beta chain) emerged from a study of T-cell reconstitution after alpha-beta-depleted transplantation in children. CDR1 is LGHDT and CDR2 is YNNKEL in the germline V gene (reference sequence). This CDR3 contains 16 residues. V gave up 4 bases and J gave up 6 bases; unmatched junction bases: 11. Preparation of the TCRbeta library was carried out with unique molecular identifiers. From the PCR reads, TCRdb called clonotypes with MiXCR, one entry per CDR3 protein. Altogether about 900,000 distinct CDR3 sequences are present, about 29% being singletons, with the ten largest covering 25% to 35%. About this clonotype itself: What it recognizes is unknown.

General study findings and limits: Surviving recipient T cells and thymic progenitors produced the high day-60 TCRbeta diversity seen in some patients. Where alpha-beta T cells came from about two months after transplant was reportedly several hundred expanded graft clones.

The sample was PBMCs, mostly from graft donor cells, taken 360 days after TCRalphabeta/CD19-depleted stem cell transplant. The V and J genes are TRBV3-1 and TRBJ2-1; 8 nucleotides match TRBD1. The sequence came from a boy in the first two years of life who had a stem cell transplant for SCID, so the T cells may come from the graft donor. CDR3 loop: CASSPNRGTGRNEQFF. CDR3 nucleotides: TGTGCCAGCAGCCCCAACAGGGGGACTGGACGCAATGAGCAGTTCTTC.